This T cell receptor beta chain was sequenced during a study of T cells in localized non-small cell lung cancer. Notes on this clone: Its target is not known.

Clones were sequenced by immunoSEQ multiplex PCR, and TCRdb holds only the in-frame ones, with some missing. This sample has 60,000 to 75,000 clones, with roughly four fifths found just once. Whole-study findings and limits: Appearance in adjacent lung was seen for a median roughly 56 of the top 100 tumor clones.

CDR1 MNHEY and CDR2 SVGAGI come from the germline V gene. V was clipped by 6 bases and J by 7 bases, with 13 bases between them. The CDR3 totals 13 residues. The sequencing used peripheral blood, collected before any cancer treatment. V is TRBV6-5 and J is TRBJ2-1; weak D call: TRBD1 (5 bases). The clonotype comes from a female donor over 55 with stage I lung adenocarcinoma. CDR3 protein: CASSRAPGNEQFF. DNA of the CDR3: TGTGCCAGCAGCCGCGCTCCAGGGAATGAGCAGTTCTTC.